The 4 T cell receptor beta chains listed next were all sequenced from one sample in a study of T cells in Graves' hyperthyroidism and ophthalmopathy. It was RNA transcripts that yielded the amplified TCR beta CDR3 regions. In the first-round RT-PCR of the TCR CDR3, the HTBI primer set was used. TCRdb processed the multiplex PCR reads anew with MiXCR; each CDR3 protein has one entry. Among some 700,000 distinct CDR3 sequences listed, 17% were seen once. The material sequenced was blood. These receptors originate from a man in his forties or fifties with Graves' hyperthyroidism.

J is TRBJ2-1 and V is TRBV6-5; no definite D call. Trimming left V 2 bases short and J 4 bases short, with 9 bases between. This CDR3 contains 14 residues. Germline CDR1 reads MNHEY; CDR2 reads SVGAGI. CDR3 coding DNA: TGTGCCAGCAGTTACATGGATGAATACAATGAGCAGTTCTTC. Amino acid sequence: CASSYMDEYNEQFF.

This clonotype has just a few counts. This sequence joins TRBV18 and TRBJ2-4, with D possibly being TRBD2 (5 bases). The CDR3 extends over 18 amino acids. Between the trimmed V and J ends, which lost 3 bases and 0 bases, there was a span of 18 bases. Germline assignment: CDR1 KGHSH and CDR2 LQKENI. The CDR3 is CASSPPGGAGLAKNIQYF. The DNA of the CDR3 is TGTGCCAGCTCACCCCCAGGAGGCGCGGGCCTAGCCAAAAACATTCAGTACTTC.

In this sample, this clonotype turned up many times. V and J are TRBV6-2 or TRBV6-3 and TRBJ2-1; perhaps TRBD2 as D (5 bases). The V gene's germline CDR1 is MNHEY and CDR2 SVGEGT. The ends were cut back, 10 bases at V and 5 bases at J, with 21 bases in the middle. This CDR3 comprises 15 residues. CDR3 sequence (DNA): TGTGCCACCTTATCATCCCGAACGGGGAACAATGAGCAGTTCTTC. Translated, it gives CATLSSRTGNNEQFF.

This clonotype was detected only a few times. The chain uses TRBV7-9 and TRBJ2-1, with unresolved D. Trimming took off 1 base at V and 0 bases at J, with 10 bases between the two ends. This CDR3 has 16 residues. The germline CDR1 and CDR2 sequences are SEHNR and FQNEAQ (reference sequence). CDR3 amino acids: CASSLVTPSSYNEQFF. The CDR3 region has the DNA TGTGCCAGCAGCTTAGTTACGCCATCCTCCTACAATGAGCAGTTCTTC.